This T cell receptor beta chain was captured by sequencing in a study of blood T cell repertoires in COVID-19. Repertoires were generated with immunoSEQ multiplex PCR, while TCRdb's copy carries only in-frame clones and drops some. The table lists 140,000 to 150,000 clones, around 87% of them singletons. Germline trimming cut 3 bases from V and 7 bases from J; bases unmatched to any gene: 8. Per germline, CDR1 SGHTA and CDR2 FQGNSA. This CDR3 comprises 15 residues. The sequence derives from a woman aged 45 to 65 with active or convalescent COVID-19. The sample was peripheral blood. The rearrangement uses TRBV7-2 and TRBJ1-5; 8 bases agree with TRBD1. CDR3: CASSFGQGGGQPQHF. CDR3 DNA sequence: TGTGCCAGCAGCTTTGGACAGGGCGGGGGACAGCCCCAGCATTTT. The variable domain in full, with the rest retrieved from reference TRBV7-2 and TRBJ1-5, is GAGVSQSPSNKVTEKGKDVELRCDPISGHTALYWYRQSLGQGLEFLIYFQGNSAPDKSGLPSDRFSAERTGGSVSTLTIQRTQQEDSAVYLCASSFGQGGGQPQHFGDGTRLSIL.